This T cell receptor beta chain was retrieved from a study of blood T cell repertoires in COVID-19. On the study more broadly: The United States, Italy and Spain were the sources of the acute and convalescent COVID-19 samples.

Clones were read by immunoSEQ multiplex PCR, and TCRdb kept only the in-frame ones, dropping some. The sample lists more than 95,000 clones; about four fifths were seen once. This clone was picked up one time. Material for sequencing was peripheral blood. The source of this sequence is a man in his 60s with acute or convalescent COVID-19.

The chain's CDR3 is CASSEPGADTQYF. The CDR3 bases are TGTGCCAGCAGTGAACCTGGAGCAGATACGCAGTATTTT. V and J are TRBV25-1 and TRBJ2-3; D call uncertain. Trimming took off 2 bases at V and 4 bases at J, with 7 bases between the two ends. The germline V gene has CDR1 MGHDK and CDR2 SYGVNS. The CDR3 contains 13 residues.